The present T cell receptor beta chain was sequenced within a study of T cell responses to AZD1222 COVID-19 vaccine. Here immunoSEQ multiplex PCR was the method, and the copy in TCRdb shows in-frame clones only, minus some. There are fewer than 200,000 clones in the sample; around 88% occur only once, and approximately 0.5% lies in the top ten. CDR3 length: 13 residues. The germline V gene encodes CDR1 LGHDT and CDR2 YNNKEL (reference sequence). Trimming removed 0 bases at V and 9 bases at J, with 10 bases between. The TCR comes from an adult in good health. The rearrangement joins TRBV3-1 (or the pseudogene TRBV3-2) to TRBJ2-3, with D possibly being TRBD2 (6 bases). Specimen: peripheral blood, collected on day 0 of AZD1222 vaccination. The CDR3 sequence is CASSQEAGLTQYF. The CDR3 nucleotides read TGTGCCAGCAGCCAAGAAGCGGGTTTAACGCAGTATTTT.